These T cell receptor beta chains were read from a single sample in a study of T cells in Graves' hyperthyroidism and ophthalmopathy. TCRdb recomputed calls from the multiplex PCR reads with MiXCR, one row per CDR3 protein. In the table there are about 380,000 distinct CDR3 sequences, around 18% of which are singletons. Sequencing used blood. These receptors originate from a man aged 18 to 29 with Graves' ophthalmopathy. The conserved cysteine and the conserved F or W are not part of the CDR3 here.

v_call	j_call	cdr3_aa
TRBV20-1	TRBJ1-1	SARGGTEAF
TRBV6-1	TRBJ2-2	ASSRGPLNTGELF
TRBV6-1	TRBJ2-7	ASSSRDGNYEQY
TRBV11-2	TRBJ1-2	ASSAITGPYGYT
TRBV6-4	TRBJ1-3	ASSDSIRAGPKIVSGNTIY
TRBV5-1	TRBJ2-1	ASRTGGLNEQF
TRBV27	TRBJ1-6	ASSLSPDGTLH
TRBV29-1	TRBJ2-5	SVVYPGFQETQY
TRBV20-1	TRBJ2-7	SAREVLAGYEQY
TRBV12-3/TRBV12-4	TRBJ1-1	ASSLTLAETEAF
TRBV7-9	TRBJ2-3	ASSLLTGAETDTQY
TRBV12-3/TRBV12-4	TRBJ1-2	ASSLRSRANYGYT
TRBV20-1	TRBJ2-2	SAIRGFGELF
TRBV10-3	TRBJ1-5	ATSAGTDNQPQH
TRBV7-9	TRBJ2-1	ASSLPPSHNEQF
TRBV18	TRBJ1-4	ASSPRRGSNEKLF
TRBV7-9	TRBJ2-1	ASSFGGDEQF
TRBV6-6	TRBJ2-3	ASSYSSLADTQY
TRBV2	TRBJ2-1	ASSEGSGGTNEQF
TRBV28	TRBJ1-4	ASSLLSLNEKLF
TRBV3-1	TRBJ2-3	ASSQVQGTQY
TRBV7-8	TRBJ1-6	ASSRGPPRMDSPLH
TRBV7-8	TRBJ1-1	ASSSNRGGTEAF
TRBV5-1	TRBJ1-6	ASSFEDRGYSPLH
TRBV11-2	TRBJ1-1	ASSFPPRDGTEAF
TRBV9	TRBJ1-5	ASSPDGLGNQPQH
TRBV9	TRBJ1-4	ASSVVPRGQDSTNEKLF
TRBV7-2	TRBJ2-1	ASSSDQSSYNEQF